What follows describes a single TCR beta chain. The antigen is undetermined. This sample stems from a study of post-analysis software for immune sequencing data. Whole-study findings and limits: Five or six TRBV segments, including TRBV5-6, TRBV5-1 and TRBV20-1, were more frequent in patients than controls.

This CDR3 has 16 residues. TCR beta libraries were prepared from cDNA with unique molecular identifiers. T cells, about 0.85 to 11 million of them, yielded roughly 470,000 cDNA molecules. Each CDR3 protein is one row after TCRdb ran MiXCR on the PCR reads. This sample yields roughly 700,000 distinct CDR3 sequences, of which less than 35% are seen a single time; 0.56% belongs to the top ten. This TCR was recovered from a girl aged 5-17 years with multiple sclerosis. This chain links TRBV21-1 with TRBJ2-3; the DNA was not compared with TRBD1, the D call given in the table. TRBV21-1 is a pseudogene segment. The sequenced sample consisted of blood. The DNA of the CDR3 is TGTGCCAGCAGCTCCCGGACCCGGAACACGCCAGATACGCAGTATTTT. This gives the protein CASSSRTRNTPDTQYF.